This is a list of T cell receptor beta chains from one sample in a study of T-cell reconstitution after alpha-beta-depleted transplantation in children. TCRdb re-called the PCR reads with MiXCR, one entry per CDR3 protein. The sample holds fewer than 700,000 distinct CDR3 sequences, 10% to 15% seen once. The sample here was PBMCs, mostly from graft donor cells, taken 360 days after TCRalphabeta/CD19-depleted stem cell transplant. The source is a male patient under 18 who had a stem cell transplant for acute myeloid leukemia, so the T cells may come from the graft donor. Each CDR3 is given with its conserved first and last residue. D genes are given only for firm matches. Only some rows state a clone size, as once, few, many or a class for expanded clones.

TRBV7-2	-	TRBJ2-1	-	CASSYPGVWSYNEQFF	TGTGCCAGCAGTTATCCAGGGGTCTGGTCCTACAATGAGCAGTTCTTC
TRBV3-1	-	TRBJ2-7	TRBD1	CASSQVHRGEQYF	TGTGCCAGCAGCCAAGTCCACAGGGGCGAGCAGTACTTC
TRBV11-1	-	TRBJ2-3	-	CASSLGYRETQYF	TGTGCCAGCAGCTTAGGGTATCGAGAAACGCAGTATTTT
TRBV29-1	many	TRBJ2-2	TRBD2	CSVRLAGYTGELFF	TGCAGCGTTCGACTAGCGGGATACACCGGGGAGCTGTTTTTT
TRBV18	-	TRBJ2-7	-	CASSPAAGSYEQYF	TGTGCCAGCTCACCAGCGGCAGGCTCCTACGAGCAGTACTTC
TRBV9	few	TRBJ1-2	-	CASSPLRTQNYGYTF	TGTGCCAGCAGCCCTCTGCGGACCCAGAACTATGGCTACACCTTC
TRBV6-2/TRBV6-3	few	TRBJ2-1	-	CASSYSKGKDLGSAPYNEQFF	TGTGCCAGCAGTTACTCAAAGGGAAAGGACTTGGGTAGCGCCCCCTACAATGAGCAGTTCTTC
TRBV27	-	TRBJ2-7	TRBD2	CASSLFGTSGWGYEQYF	TGTGCCAGCTCCTTATTTGGGACTAGCGGGTGGGGCTACGAGCAGTACTTC
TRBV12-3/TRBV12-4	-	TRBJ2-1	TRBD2	CASIRRGVTSGSKNEQFF	TGTGCCAGCATCCGCAGAGGGGTTACTAGCGGGAGTAAGAATGAGCAGTTCTTC
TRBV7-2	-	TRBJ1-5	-	CASSLALAYSNQPQHF	TGTGCCAGCAGCTTAGCATTGGCCTATAGCAATCAGCCCCAGCATTTT
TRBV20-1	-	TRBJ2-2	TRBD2	CSARWKGLASNTGELFF	TGCAGTGCTAGGTGGAAGGGACTAGCCTCGAACACCGGGGAGCTGTTTTTT
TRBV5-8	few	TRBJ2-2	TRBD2	CASSLRLAANTGELFF	TGTGCCAGCAGCTTGCGACTAGCGGCTAACACCGGGGAGCTGTTTTTT
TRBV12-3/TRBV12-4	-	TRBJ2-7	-	CASSPFRQDKNEQYF	TGTGCCAGCAGCCCTTTTCGGCAGGATAAAAACGAGCAGTACTTC
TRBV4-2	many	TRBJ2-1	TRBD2	CASSQVPGLAVNEQFF	TGTGCCAGCAGCCAAGTTCCGGGACTAGCGGTGAATGAGCAGTTCTTC
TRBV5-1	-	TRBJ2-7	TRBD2	CASSVTEAGTSGYEQYF	TGCGCCAGCAGCGTAACCGAAGCCGGGACTAGCGGCTACGAGCAGTACTTC
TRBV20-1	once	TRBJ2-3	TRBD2	CSASLGLAGGAWDTQYF	TGCAGTGCTAGCCTAGGACTAGCGGGTGGGGCTTGGGATACGCAGTATTTT
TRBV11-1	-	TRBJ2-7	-	CASSPGVDFTYEQYF	TGTGCCAGCAGCCCCGGCGTGGACTTTACCTACGAGCAGTACTTC
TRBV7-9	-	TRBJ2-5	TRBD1	CASSRDSPETQYF	TGTGCCAGCAGCAGGGACAGCCCAGAGACCCAGTACTTC
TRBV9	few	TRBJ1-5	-	CASSGQPQHF	TGTGCCAGCAGCGGACAGCCCCAGCATTTT
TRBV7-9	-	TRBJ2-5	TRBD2	CASSLLSGRFPETQYF	TGTGCCAGCAGCTTATTGAGCGGGAGATTTCCAGAGACCCAGTACTTC
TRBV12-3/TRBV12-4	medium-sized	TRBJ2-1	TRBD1	CASSSDREPPYNEQFF	TGTGCCAGCAGCTCCGACAGGGAACCACCCTACAATGAGCAGTTCTTC
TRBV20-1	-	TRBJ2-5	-	CSASRPGNLLFSQYF	TGCAGTGCTAGCAGGCCAGGCAATCTTTTATTCTCCCAGTACTTC
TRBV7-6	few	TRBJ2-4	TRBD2	CASSLVGGGRAKNIQYF	TGTGCCAGCAGCTTAGTGGGGGGAGGGAGAGCCAAAAACATTCAGTACTTC
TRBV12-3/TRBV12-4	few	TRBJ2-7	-	CASGERIVYEQYF	TGTGCCAGCGGGGAGAGGATTGTCTACGAGCAGTACTTC
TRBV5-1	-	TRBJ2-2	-	CASSSDKGRYTGELFF	TGCGCCAGCAGCTCAGACAAGGGCAGATACACCGGGGAGCTGTTTTTT
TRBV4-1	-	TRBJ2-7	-	CASSPKITGTYEQYF	TGCGCCAGCAGCCCCAAGATTACGGGAACCTACGAGCAGTACTTC
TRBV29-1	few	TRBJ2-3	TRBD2	CSAGLARGTDTQYF	TGCAGCGCTGGACTAGCGCGAGGGACAGATACGCAGTATTTT
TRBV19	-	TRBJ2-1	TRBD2	CASSIRTSVRNNEQFF	TGTGCCAGTAGTATAAGGACTAGCGTTAGAAACAATGAGCAGTTCTTC
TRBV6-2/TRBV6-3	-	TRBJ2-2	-	CASSYSLGGANTGELFF	TGTGCCAGCAGTTACTCCCTAGGGGGAGCGAACACCGGGGAGCTGTTTTTT
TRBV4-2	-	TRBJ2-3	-	CASSQVGGASPGTDTQYF	TGTGCCAGCAGCCAAGTGGGGGGAGCAAGCCCGGGCACAGATACGCAGTATTTT
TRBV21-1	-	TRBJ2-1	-	CASSKEDSGRDYEQFF	TGTGCCAGCAGCAAAGAGGATAGCGGGAGAGACTATGAGCAGTTCTTC
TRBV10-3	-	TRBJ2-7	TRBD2	CAISELESRVAGEQYF	TGTGCCATCAGTGAGCTAGAATCCAGGGTAGCGGGAGAGCAGTACTTC
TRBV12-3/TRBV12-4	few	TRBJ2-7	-	CASSSDTFREQYF	TGTGCCAGCAGTTCGGACACCTTTCGGGAGCAGTACTTC
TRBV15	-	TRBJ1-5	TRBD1	CATSRSDRGVLLYQPQHF	TGTGCCACCAGCAGAAGCGACAGGGGAGTATTACTCTATCAGCCCCAGCATTTT
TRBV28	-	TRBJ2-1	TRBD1	CASSLTRTGSEQFF	TGTGCCAGCAGTTTAACGCGGACAGGGTCGGAGCAGTTCTTC
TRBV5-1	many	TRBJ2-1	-	CASSLVGDNEQFF	TGCGCCAGCAGCTTGGTGGGGGACAATGAGCAGTTCTTC
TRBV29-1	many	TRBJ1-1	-	CSFVREAEAFF	TGCAGCTTCGTGCGAGAGGCTGAAGCTTTCTTT
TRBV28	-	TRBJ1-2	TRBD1	CASSPDRGYYGYTF	TGTGCCAGCAGTCCGGACAGGGGCTACTATGGCTACACCTTC
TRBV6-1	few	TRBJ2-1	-	CASAGISYNEQFF	TGTGCCAGTGCGGGGATTAGTTACAATGAGCAGTTCTTC
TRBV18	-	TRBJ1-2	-	CASSLILHQTYYGYTF	TGTGCCAGCTCACTCATCCTGCATCAGACATACTATGGCTACACCTTC
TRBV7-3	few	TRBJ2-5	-	CASSPLLRVQETQYF	TGTGCCAGCAGCCCCCTCCTCCGGGTCCAAGAGACCCAGTACTTC
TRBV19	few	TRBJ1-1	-	CASSIKVGPEAFF	TGTGCCAGTAGTATTAAGGTTGGCCCTGAAGCTTTCTTT
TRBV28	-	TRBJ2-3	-	CASSPRRGPFTDTQYF	TGTGCCAGCAGTCCGCGCCGAGGGCCTTTCACAGATACGCAGTATTTT
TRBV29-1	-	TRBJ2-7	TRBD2	CSVIMRQLAGDEQYF	TGCAGCGTTATCATGAGGCAACTAGCGGGAGACGAGCAGTACTTC
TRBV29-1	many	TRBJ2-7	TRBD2	CSVEYGAGGIYEQYF	TGCAGCGTTGAATACGGAGCGGGAGGGATCTACGAGCAGTACTTC
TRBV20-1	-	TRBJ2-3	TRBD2	CSAETSGRTDGTDTQYF	TGCAGTGCTGAGACTAGCGGGAGGACGGATGGCACAGATACGCAGTATTTT
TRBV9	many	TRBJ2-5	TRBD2	CASSVGGLAGAEETQYF	TGTGCCAGCAGCGTAGGGGGACTAGCGGGAGCAGAAGAGACCCAGTACTTC